The clone carrying this TCR beta chain showed up just a few times. Its matching antigen is unknown. This record belongs to a study of T-cell memory formation after mild COVID-19. Whole-study results and caveats: Shrinking CD4+ clones were chiefly CM and EM; CD8+ ones were chiefly EMRA.

TCRdb re-called the 5' RACE reads through MiXCR, storing one row per CDR3 protein. The sample has more than 150,000 distinct CDR3 sequences; around 10% are singletons. The CDR3 runs to 15 residues. The trim removed 4 bases at V and 0 bases at J, leaving 0 bases unmatched. CDR1 and CDR2 from the germline V gene are MNHEY and SVGAGI. Sequencing input: PBMCs or a T cell subset sorted from them (not recorded which). The TCR originated in a young man who had mild COVID-19 (a few samples of this study predate the infection). Cell type and time point are not known. The rearrangement joins TRBV6-5 to TRBJ1-6; 7 nucleotides agree with TRBD1. The CDR3 DNA is TGTGCCAGCAGTTGGGACAGCTCCTATAATTCACCCCTCCACTTT. This sequence encodes CASSWDSSYNSPLHF.